Below, 9 T cell receptor beta chains from the same sample are listed, as sequenced in a study of T cell responses to AZD1222 COVID-19 vaccine. Assay used: immunoSEQ multiplex PCR; TCRdb lists only in-frame clones, some missing. Of 150,000 to 200,000 clones in the sample, about 92% were seen once. The starting material was peripheral blood, obtained 28 days after the second AZD1222 dose. The receptors originated from an adult who received the AZD1222 COVID-19 vaccine.

V usage is TRBV6-2 or TRBV6-3 and J usage is TRBJ2-1, with TRBD2 identical over 8 bases. The trim removed 6 bases at V and 5 bases at J, leaving 9 bases unmatched. The CDR3 contains 15 residues. Germline V gives CDR1 MNHEY, CDR2 SVGEGT. The CDR3, as DNA: TGTGCCAGCAGCGCCCCGGGACTAGTCCACAATGAGCAGTTCTTC. Its translation: CASSAPGLVHNEQFF.

This sequence joins TRBV19 and TRBJ1-3; D unclear. V lost 5 bases, J lost 2 bases, and 4 bases lay in between. In germline, CDR1 is LNHDA, CDR2 SQIVND (reference sequence). CDR3 length equals 12 residues. The CDR3 DNA reads as TGTGCCAGTAGTTTACCTGGAAACACCATATATTTT. This gives the protein CASSLPGNTIYF.

The J gene is TRBJ1-1, the V gene TRBV28; no firm D call. Trimming took 5 bases from V and 4 from J, leaving 8 bases between them. The CDR3 is 12 residues long. The germline CDR1 and CDR2 sequences are MDHEN and SYDVKM. The CDR3 coding sequence is TGTGCCAGCAGTCCCCTGGTCACTGAAGCTTTCTTT. It encodes CASSPLVTEAFF.

The chain carries TRBV6-5 and TRBJ2-5; D is perhaps TRBD2 (7 bases). The CDR3 length is 15 residues. The germline V gene encodes CDR1 MNHEY and CDR2 SVGAGI. The V end was cut by 7 bases, the J end by 5 bases, with 20 bases between. CDR3 loop: CASTPRGGRGETQYF. In DNA, the CDR3 is TGTGCCAGCACGCCTCGCGGGGGCCGGGGGGAGACCCAGTACTTC.

V usage is TRBV19 and J usage is TRBJ1-4, with D unresolved. The V end was cut by 1 base, the J end by 8 bases, with 5 bases between. The CDR3 has 12 amino acids. The germline V gene encodes CDR1 LNHDA and CDR2 SQIVND (reference sequence). CDR3 nucleotide sequence: TGTGCCAGTAGTATAGGTCGCGAAAAACTGTTTTTT. Translation: CASSIGREKLFF.

The chain employs TRBV9 and TRBJ2-7, with 7 bases aligning to TRBD2. The CDR3 contains 17 residues. Germline V gives CDR1 SGDLS, CDR2 YYNGEE. V was pared by 0 bases and J by 1 base, with 10 bases of the junction left unmatched. The CDR3 bases are TGTGCCAGCAGCGTAGCGGGGGTAGGAGCGGGATCCTACGAGCAGTACTTC. Translation gives CASSVAGVGAGSYEQYF.

V usage is TRBV7-9 and J usage is TRBJ1-2; D perhaps matches TRBD1 (6 bases). The germline V and J ends were trimmed by 2 bases and 6 bases, with 13 bases remaining between them. The CDR3 extends over 14 amino acids. Germline V gives CDR1 SEHNR, CDR2 FQNEAQ (reference sequence). The CDR3 DNA sequence: TGTGCCAGCAGCTTAACCTTCTCAGGGGATGGCTACACCTTC. It encodes CASSLTFSGDGYTF.

This chain connects TRBV3-1 (or the pseudogene TRBV3-2) to TRBJ2-2; D is possibly TRBD1 (5 bases). Germline CDR1 reads LGHDT; CDR2 reads YNNKEL (reference sequence). Deletions cut 1 base from V and 4 bases from J, with 7 bases between. The CDR3 is 14 amino acids. The CDR3 spells CASSQVDSTGELFF. For the CDR3, the DNA is TGTGCCAGCAGCCAAGTAGACAGCACCGGGGAGCTGTTTTTT.

The chain joins TRBV10-1 to TRBJ1-5; TRBD1 matches 8 bases. J gave up 0 bases and V 1 base, and 11 bases lay outside the gene matches. Germline-derived CDR1 and CDR2 are WNHNN and SYGVQD (reference sequence). There are 19 residues in the CDR3. The CDR3 DNA is TGCGCCAGCAGTGAGTGGAGGACAGGGAGGATGAATAGCAATCAGCCCCAGCATTTT. Protein: CASSEWRTGRMNSNQPQHF.